Following are 30 T cell receptor beta chains from one sample sequenced in a study of blood T cell repertoires in COVID-19. Data came from immunoSEQ multiplex PCR; TCRdb stores just in-frame clones and leaves some out. The sample has around 99,000 clones; 70% to 80% are singletons. Sequenced: peripheral blood. The source is a woman older than 75 with active or convalescent COVID-19.

The chain employs TRBV4-2 and TRBJ2-7; D perhaps matches TRBD1 (6 bases). The CDR3 contains 14 residues. The germline V gene encodes CDR1 LGHNA and CDR2 YNFKEQ. V was trimmed by 0 bases and J by 6 bases, leaving 12 bases between them. Here the CDR3 reads CASSQDLTGREQYF. The CDR3 DNA reads TGTGCCAGCAGCCAAGATCTGACAGGTCGCGAGCAGTACTTC.

V and J are TRBV7-2 and TRBJ2-3; D is uncertain. The germline V gene has CDR1 SGHTA and CDR2 FQGNSA. The V end was cut by 2 bases, the J end by 3 bases, with 3 bases between. The CDR3 is made up of 12 amino acids. CDR3 protein: CASSLLTDTQYF. The CDR3, as DNA: TGTGCCAGCAGCTTATTAACAGATACGCAGTATTTT.

The chain employs TRBV2 and TRBJ2-2, with a possible D match to TRBD1 (5 bases). This CDR3 has 13 amino acids. The germline gives CDR1 SNHLY, CDR2 FYNNEI. V was pared by 7 bases and J by 4 bases, with 10 bases between. DNA for the CDR3: TGTGCCAGCAAAGTAGACAGCACCGGGGAGCTGTTTTTT. Amino acid sequence: CASKVDSTGELFF.

This clone was detected once. The chain uses TRBV7-3 and TRBJ2-3, with TRBD2 as a possible D gene (5 bases). This CDR3 has 14 residues. V lost 5 bases and J lost 6, with 15 bases in between. CDR1 and CDR2 from the germline V gene are SGHTA and FQGTGA. The CDR3 coding sequence is TGTGCCAGCAGCCCCTTCGGTGGCGGGGATACGCAGTATTTT. Protein sequence: CASSPFGGGDTQYF.

This chain joins TRBV25-1 and TRBJ1-6; D remains unclear. Trimming left V 7 bases short and J 7 bases short, with 14 bases between. The CDR3 runs to 14 residues. The germline gives CDR1 MGHDK, CDR2 SYGVNS. The CDR3 reads CASTSTRSNSPLHF. In DNA, the CDR3 is TGTGCCAGCACCTCGACGAGGTCGAATTCACCCCTCCACTTT.

This chain joins TRBV2 and TRBJ1-6; 8 bases agree with TRBD1. V shed 3 bases, J shed 11 bases, and the junction held 9 bases outside the gene matches. CDR1 and CDR2 (germline): SNHLY, FYNNEI. This CDR3 spans 15 amino acids. The CDR3 is CASSDIGQGGTPLHF. In DNA form, the CDR3 reads TGTGCCAGCAGTGATATAGGACAGGGCGGGACACCCCTCCACTTT.

The chain is built from TRBV6-2 or TRBV6-3 and TRBJ2-7, with TRBD2 matching over 8 bases. Trimming removed 2 bases from V and 7 bases from J; junction bases left unmatched: 10. CDR3 length: 15 amino acids. Germline V gene data show CDR1 as MNHEY and CDR2 as SVGEGT. CDR3 in amino acids: CASSYAGRAGREQYF. CDR3 nucleotide sequence: TGTGCCAGCAGTTACGCCGGGAGGGCCGGGCGGGAGCAGTACTTC.

The chain carries TRBV28 and TRBJ2-7, with D possibly matching TRBD2 (6 bases). Germline assignment: CDR1 MDHEN and CDR2 SYDVKM. Trimming stripped 3 bases from V and 2 bases from J, with 17 bases between. CDR3 length: 16 residues. The CDR3 DNA sequence: TGTGCCAGCAGTTTTGCCCCGGGGAGGATCGCCTACGAGCAGTACTTC. Amino acids: CASSFAPGRIAYEQYF.

This sequence joins TRBV4-1 and TRBJ1-1; weak D call: TRBD1 (6 bases). V lost 1 base and J lost 4, with 16 bases in between. CDR1 is MGHRA and CDR2 is YSYEKL in the germline V gene. CDR3 size: 16 residues. The CDR3 protein is CASSQAGGNIGTEAFF. In DNA, the CDR3 is TGCGCCAGCAGCCAAGCTGGGGGCAATATAGGCACTGAAGCTTTCTTT.

The rearrangement links TRBV11-1 to TRBJ2-2; tentative D call: TRBD2 (6 bases). V shed 6 bases and J shed 3 bases, with 11 bases lying between them. This CDR3 region has 14 residues. The germline V gene has CDR1 SGHAT and CDR2 FQDESV (reference sequence). The CDR3 protein is CASRERRDTGELFF. For the CDR3, the DNA is TGTGCCAGCAGAGAAAGGAGGGACACCGGGGAGCTGTTTTTT.

This clone was seen once. V usage is TRBV5-4 and J usage is TRBJ1-2; 8 bases agree with TRBD1. CDR3 size: 15 residues. CDR1 is SGHNT and CDR2 is YYREEE in the germline V gene (reference sequence). The J segment lost 6 bases and the V segment lost 3 bases, leaving 10 bases of the junction unmatched. The CDR3 is CASSSGQDSYDGYTF. CDR3 in DNA: TGTGCCAGCAGCTCGGGACAGGACTCTTACGATGGCTACACCTTC.

The V call is TRBV6-5, the J call TRBJ1-1; no clear D gene. V gave up 2 bases and J gave up 7 bases, with 11 bases separating them. The CDR3 totals 13 residues. Germline CDR1 and CDR2: MNHEY and SVGAGI. The CDR3 DNA reads TGTGCCAGCAGTTACAGTCCTGGGAGTGAAGCTTTCTTT. Encoded protein: CASSYSPGSEAFF.

The chain employs TRBV5-4 and TRBJ1-2, with D possibly being TRBD1 (6 bases). CDR3 length: 12 residues. Trimming took off 4 bases at V and 5 bases at J, with 9 bases between the two ends. Germline V gene data show CDR1 as SGHNT and CDR2 as YYREEE (reference sequence). This CDR3 is CASSADSYGYTF. CDR3 DNA: TGTGCCAGCAGCGCGGACAGTTATGGCTACACCTTC.

About this clone itself: One end of the junction varies from germline; a read error may be responsible. The gene calls are TRBV10-1 and TRBJ1-2; 7 bases align to TRBD1. There are 11 residues in the CDR3. Germline V CDR1 and CDR2: WNHNN, SYGVQD (reference sequence). CDR3 nucleotides: TGCGCCAGCAGTGATGGGACAGTCCAAGACTTC. This gives the protein CASSDGTVQDF.

The table lists this clone with a few counts. The chain employs TRBV2 and TRBJ2-7; D is unresolved. This CDR3 is built from 13 residues. Germline CDR1 and CDR2: SNHLY and FYNNEI. V was trimmed by 2 bases and J by 2 bases, leaving 7 bases between them. This CDR3 reads CASSESAAYEQYF. The CDR3, as DNA: TGTGCCAGCAGTGAAAGTGCGGCCTACGAGCAGTACTTC.

The chain recombines TRBV5-5 with TRBJ1-4; D gene uncertain. CDR1 and CDR2 from the germline V gene are SGHKS and YYEKEE (reference sequence). The V end was cut by 0 bases, the J end by 3 bases, with 9 bases between. This CDR3 has 15 residues. This CDR3 reads CASSLVGVPNEKLFF. CDR3 bases: TGTGCCAGCAGCTTGGTCGGGGTACCTAATGAAAAACTGTTTTTT.

V gene TRBV29-1 combines with J gene TRBJ2-1; 8 bases fit TRBD2. The CDR3 has 15 amino acids. The V and J ends lost 0 bases and 6 bases, in that order; junction bases with no gene match: 7. Germline-derived CDR1 and CDR2 are SQVTM and ANQGSEA. In nucleotides, the CDR3 is TGCAGCGTTGAAGAATCCGGGAGGGCCCGCAATGAGCAGTTCTTC. Translation gives CSVEESGRARNEQFF.

This chain connects TRBV19 to TRBJ2-2, with 7 bases aligning to TRBD2. Trimming removed 7 bases from V and 1 base from J; junction bases left unmatched: 3. The CDR3 is 14 residues long. Germline CDR1 LNHDA, CDR2 SQIVND (reference sequence). The CDR3 sequence is CASTLAGNTGELFF. The CDR3 DNA reads TGTGCCAGTACCTTAGCGGGGAACACCGGGGAGCTGTTTTTT. The entire variable domain, with the rest obtained from reference TRBV19 and TRBJ2-2, is as follows: DGGITQSPKYLFRKEGQNVTLSCEQNLNHDAMYWYRQDPGQGLRLIYYSQIVNDFQKGDIAEGYSVSREKKESFPLTVTSAQKNPTAFYLCASTLAGNTGELFFGEGSRLTVL.

The genes are TRBV30 and TRBJ1-3; no definite D call. This CDR3 region has 15 residues. Trimming left V 3 bases short and J 10 bases short, with 22 bases between. Looked up from germline, CDR1 is GTSNPN and CDR2 is SVGIG (reference sequence). CDR3 sequence (DNA): TGTGCCTGGAGGGATAAGGCCTCCGCAGGCCTTACCATATATTTT. Protein product: CAWRDKASAGLTIYF.

The J gene is TRBJ2-3, the V gene TRBV2, with D possibly TRBD2 on 5 matching bases. V gave up 11 bases and J gave up 3 bases, with 9 bases separating them. CDR3 length equals 11 residues. Looked up from germline, CDR1 is SNHLY and CDR2 is FYNNEI. CDR3 residues: CAEGRTDTQYF. In DNA form, the CDR3 reads TGTGCCGAAGGGAGAACAGATACGCAGTATTTT.

This chain uses TRBV2 with TRBJ1-1; weak D call: TRBD1 (6 bases). The CDR3 is 14 amino acids. The germline CDR1 and CDR2 sequences are SNHLY and FYNNEI. The ends were cut back, 8 bases at V and 3 bases at J, with 16 bases in the middle. The CDR3 loop is CASWGGRGDTEAFF. CDR3 nucleotide sequence: TGTGCCAGCTGGGGGGGGCGCGGGGACACTGAAGCTTTCTTT. Full variable domain (remainder filled in from reference TRBV2 and TRBJ1-1): EPEVTQTPSHQVTQMGQEVILRCVPISNHLYFYWYRQILGQKVEFLVSFYNNEISEKSEIFDDQFSVERPDGSNFTLKIRSTKLEDSAMYFCASWGGRGDTEAFFGQGTRLTVV.

This clone was detected a few times. This chain connects TRBV5-5 to TRBJ1-2; tentative D call: TRBD1 (5 bases). The germline gives CDR1 SGHKS, CDR2 YYEKEE (reference sequence). This CDR3 comprises 12 residues. V was shortened by 4 bases and J by 8 bases, with 12 bases between the two germline ends. This CDR3 reads CASSGGDAGYTF. The CDR3 nucleotides read TGTGCCAGCAGCGGGGGGGATGCGGGCTACACCTTC.

The gene calls are TRBV19 and TRBJ2-2; 10 bases align to TRBD2. Germline assignment: CDR1 LNHDA and CDR2 SQIVND (reference sequence). The CDR3 consists of 16 residues. Trimming cost V 10 bases and J 7 bases; bases outside gene matches: 15. The CDR3 DNA reads as TGTGCCACCAGGGCTGCTAGCGGGAGCGGAGGCGGGGAGCTGTTTTTT. Residues: CATRAASGSGGGELFF.

The CDR3 is CASSEGVSLGLKNEQFF. The CDR3 DNA is TGTGCCAGCAGTGAGGGGGTTAGTTTGGGACTGAAAAATGAGCAGTTCTTC. The chain carries TRBV2 and TRBJ2-1; D is perhaps TRBD2 (6 bases). This CDR3 has 17 amino acids. V was trimmed by 3 bases and J by 7 bases, leaving 22 bases between them. The germline V gene encodes CDR1 SNHLY and CDR2 FYNNEI.

This clone has a single count. This chain links TRBV5-1 with TRBJ1-6; D not certain. Trimming took off 0 bases at V and 10 bases at J, with 11 bases between the two ends. This CDR3 comprises 14 residues. Germline values: CDR1 SGHRS, CDR2 YFSETQ. The chain's CDR3 is CASSLGGSGSPLHF. For the CDR3, the DNA is TGCGCCAGCAGCTTGGGCGGGTCTGGGTCACCCCTCCACTTT. Supplemented by reference TRBV5-1 and TRBJ1-6, the full variable domain reads KAGVTQTPRYLIKTRGQQVTLSCSPISGHRSVSWYQQTPGQGLQFLFEYFSETQRNKGNFPGRFSGRQFSNSRSEMNVSTLELGDSALYLCASSLGGSGSPLHFGNGTRLTVT.

The chain has TRBV29-1 and TRBJ1-5; D is perhaps TRBD1 (6 bases). The CDR3 contains 15 residues. The germline V and J ends were trimmed by 6 bases and 6 bases, with 21 bases remaining between them. The V gene's germline CDR1 is SQVTM and CDR2 ANQGSEA. The CDR3 loop reads CSVTTTGGPGQPQHF. The CDR3 DNA follows: TGCAGCGTAACCACAACCGGGGGGCCCGGTCAGCCCCAGCATTTT.

V is TRBV2 and J is TRBJ2-7, with a weak D call TRBD2 (7 bases). Trimming removed 5 bases at V and 2 bases at J, with 31 bases between. This CDR3 is 20 amino acids long. Germline CDR1 is SNHLY and CDR2 is FYNNEI. Here the CDR3 reads CASSRTSLAFTGRAAYEQYF. In DNA, the CDR3 is TGTGCCAGCAGTCGGACCTCTCTTGCTTTTACAGGGAGGGCAGCCTACGAGCAGTACTTC.

Note on this clone: One end of the junction fails to match germline, which may point to a read error. The rearrangement links TRBV5-1 to TRBJ1-6; 8 bases line up with TRBD1. The CDR3 has 16 amino acids. The germline V gene has CDR1 SGHRS and CDR2 YFSETQ. Written as DNA, the CDR3 is TGTGCCAGCAGCGACCAGGGGGCTATTCTTAATTCACCCCTCCACTTT. Translating gives CASSDQGAILNSPLHF.

V is TRBV3-1 (or the pseudogene TRBV3-2) and J is TRBJ1-2, with D possibly TRBD1 on 5 matching bases. This CDR3 has 13 amino acids. Germline assignment: CDR1 LGHDT and CDR2 YNNKEL (reference sequence). V was clipped by 4 bases and J by 2 bases, with 8 bases between them. The CDR3, as DNA: TGTGCCAGCAGCCCCAGGGCGAACTATGGCTACACCTTC. Residues: CASSPRANYGYTF.

The V and J genes are TRBV6-1 and TRBJ2-2; maybe TRBD2 (6 bases). CDR3 length: 15 residues. Trimming left V 0 bases short and J 3 bases short, with 8 bases between. Germline V lookup: CDR1 MNHNS, CDR2 SASEGT. CDR3 amino acids: CASSEAGGYTGELFF. The CDR3 DNA sequence: TGTGCCAGCAGTGAAGCCGGGGGATACACCGGGGAGCTGTTTTTT.